These 2 T cell receptor beta chains were sequenced from one sample in a study of shared clonotypes between healthy human individuals. Some clones are missing from TCRdb's copy, which holds only in-frame ones; the method was immunoSEQ multiplex PCR. The table includes around 2.1 million clones, 85% to 95% detected once. Positively selected for CCR7, the CD45RO-negative cells used as naive CD8 cells excluded terminally differentiated effector memory CD45RA+ cells. The specimen sequenced was naive CD8+ T cells from PBMCs. The receptors shown here come from a man younger than 35 in good health. Some clones in this sample may be carry-over from other donors' samples.

This CDR3 is CASSSRDSGDNEQFF. DNA of the CDR3: TGTGCCAGCAGCTCTCGGGACTCGGGCGACAATGAGCAGTTCTTC. This rearrangement joins TRBV7-9 to TRBJ2-1, with TRBD2 as a possible D gene (6 bases). Trimming pared 4 bases from V and 5 bases from J, leaving 15 bases between. The CDR3 has 15 amino acids. CDR1 is SEHNR and CDR2 is FQNEAQ in the germline V gene (reference sequence).

The chain recombines TRBV9 with TRBJ2-5; 14 bases fit TRBD2. There are 17 residues in the CDR3. The germline CDR1 and CDR2 sequences are SGDLS and YYNGEE. With V trimmed by 1 base and J by 1 base, 3 bases remained unmatched. CDR3 in DNA: TGTGCCAGCAGCGTACTCGGACTAGCGGGAGGCCAAGAGACCCAGTACTTC. It is translated as CASSVLGLAGGQETQYF.